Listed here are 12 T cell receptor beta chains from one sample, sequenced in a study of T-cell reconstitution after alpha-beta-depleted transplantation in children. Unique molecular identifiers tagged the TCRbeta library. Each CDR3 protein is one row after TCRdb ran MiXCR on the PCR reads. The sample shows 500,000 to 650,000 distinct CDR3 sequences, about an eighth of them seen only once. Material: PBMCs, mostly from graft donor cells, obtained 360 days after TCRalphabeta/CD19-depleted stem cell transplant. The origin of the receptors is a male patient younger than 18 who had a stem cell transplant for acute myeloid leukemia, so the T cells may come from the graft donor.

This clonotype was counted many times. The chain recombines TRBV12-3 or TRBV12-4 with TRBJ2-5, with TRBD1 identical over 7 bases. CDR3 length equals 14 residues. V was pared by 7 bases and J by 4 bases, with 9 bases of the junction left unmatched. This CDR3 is CASTLGAGGETQYF. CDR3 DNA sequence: TGTGCCAGCACCTTGGGGGCAGGGGGAGAGACCCAGTACTTC.

The CDR3 region has the DNA TGCGCCAGCAGCCAAGGGCCCTCTTTGACCTCCTACAATGAGCAGTTCTTC. This sequence encodes CASSQGPSLTSYNEQFF. The chain joins TRBV4-3 to TRBJ2-1; no clear D. The V end was cut by 1 base, the J end by 0 bases, with 13 bases between. This CDR3 comprises 17 residues. Per the germline V gene, CDR1 is LGHNA and CDR2 is YSLEER.

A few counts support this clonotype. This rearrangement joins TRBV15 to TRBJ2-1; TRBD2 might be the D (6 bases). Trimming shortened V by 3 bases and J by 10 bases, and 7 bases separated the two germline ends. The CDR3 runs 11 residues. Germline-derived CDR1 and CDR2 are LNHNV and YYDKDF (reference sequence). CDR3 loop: CATSRAGEQFF. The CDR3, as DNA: TGTGCCACCAGCAGGGCGGGGGAGCAGTTCTTC.

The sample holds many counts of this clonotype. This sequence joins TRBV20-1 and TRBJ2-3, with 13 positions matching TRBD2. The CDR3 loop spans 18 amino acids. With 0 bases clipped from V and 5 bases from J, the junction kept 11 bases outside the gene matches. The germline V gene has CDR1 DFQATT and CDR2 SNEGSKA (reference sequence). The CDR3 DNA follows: TGCAGTGCTAGAGATCCACTCACTAGCGGGAGGGCCATAGATACGCAGTATTTT. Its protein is CSARDPLTSGRAIDTQYF.

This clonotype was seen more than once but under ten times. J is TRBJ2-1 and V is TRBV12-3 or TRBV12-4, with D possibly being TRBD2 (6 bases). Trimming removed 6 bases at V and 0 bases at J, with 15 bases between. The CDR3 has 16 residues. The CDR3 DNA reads TGTGCCAGCAGGAGAACCGGGGGTGGCTCCTACAATGAGCAGTTCTTC. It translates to CASRRTGGGSYNEQFF.

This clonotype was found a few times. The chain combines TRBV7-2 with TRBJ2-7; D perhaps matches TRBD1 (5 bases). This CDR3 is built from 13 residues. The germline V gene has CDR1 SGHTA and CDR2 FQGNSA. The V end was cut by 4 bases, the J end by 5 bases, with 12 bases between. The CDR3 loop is CASSSWTRNEQYF. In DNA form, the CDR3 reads TGTGCCAGCAGCTCTTGGACACGGAACGAGCAGTACTTC.

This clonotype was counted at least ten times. As DNA, the CDR3 is TGTGCCAGCAGCGCCTCCGGGGGTAACTATGGCTACACCTTC. Translating it yields CASSASGGNYGYTF. The chain employs TRBV7-2 and TRBJ1-2; perhaps TRBD1 as D (5 bases). Germline V gene data show CDR1 as SGHTA and CDR2 as FQGNSA. This CDR3 contains 14 residues. The V end was cut by 5 bases, the J end by 1 base, with 11 bases between.

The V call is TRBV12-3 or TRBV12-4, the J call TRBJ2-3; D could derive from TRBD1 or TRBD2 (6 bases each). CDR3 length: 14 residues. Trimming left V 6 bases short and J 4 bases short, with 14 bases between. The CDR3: CASRPGAVADTQYF. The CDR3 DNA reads TGTGCCAGCAGGCCGGGGGCGGTTGCAGATACGCAGTATTTT.

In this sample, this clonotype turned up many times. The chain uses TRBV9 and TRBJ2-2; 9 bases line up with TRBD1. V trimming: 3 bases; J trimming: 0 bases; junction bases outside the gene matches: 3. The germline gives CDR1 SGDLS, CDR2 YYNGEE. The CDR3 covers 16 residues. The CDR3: CASSDRQGANTGELFF. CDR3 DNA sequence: TGTGCCAGCAGCGACCGACAGGGGGCGAACACCGGGGAGCTGTTTTTT. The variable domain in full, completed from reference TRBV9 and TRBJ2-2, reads DSGVTQTPKHLITATGQRVTLRCSPRSGDLSVYWYQQSLDQGLQFLIQYYNGEERAKGNILERFSAQQFPDLHSELNLSSLELGDSALYFCASSDRQGANTGELFFGEGSRLTVL.

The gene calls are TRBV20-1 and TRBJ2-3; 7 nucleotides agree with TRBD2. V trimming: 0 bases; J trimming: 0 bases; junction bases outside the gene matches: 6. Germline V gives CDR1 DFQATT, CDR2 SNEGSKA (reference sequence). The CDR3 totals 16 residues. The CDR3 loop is CSAREATSASTDTQYF. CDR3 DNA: TGCAGTGCTAGAGAAGCCACTAGCGCTAGCACAGATACGCAGTATTTT.

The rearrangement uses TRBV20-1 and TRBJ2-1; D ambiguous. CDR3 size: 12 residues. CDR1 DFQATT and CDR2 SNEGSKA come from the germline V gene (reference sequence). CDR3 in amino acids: CRATDHYNEQFF. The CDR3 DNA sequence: TGCAGGGCGACGGACCACTACAATGAGCAGTTCTTC.

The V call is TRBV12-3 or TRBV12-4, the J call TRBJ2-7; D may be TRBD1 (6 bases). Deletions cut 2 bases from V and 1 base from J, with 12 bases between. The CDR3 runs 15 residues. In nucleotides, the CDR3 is TGTGCCAGCAGTTTAAGGGCAGGGGTTTCCTACGAGCAGTACTTC. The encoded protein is CASSLRAGVSYEQYF.